This TCR beta chain was recovered during a study of blood T cell repertoires in COVID-19. The CDR3 length is 15 residues. The V end lost 7 bases, the J end lost 1 base, and 16 bases lay between the germline ends. Germline values: CDR1 LNHDA, CDR2 SQIVND (reference sequence). Assay used: immunoSEQ multiplex PCR; TCRdb lists only in-frame clones, some missing. The sample records about 370,000 clones, approximately 88% being singletons. The chain employs TRBV19 and TRBJ1-2; D is unclear. This receptor was taken from a woman in her 30s with COVID-19, enrolled during active disease. The specimen was peripheral blood. The CDR3 DNA is TGTGCCAGTACCCAGCGGGCAGAAATTAACTATGGCTACACCTTC. Encoded protein: CASTQRAEINYGYTF.